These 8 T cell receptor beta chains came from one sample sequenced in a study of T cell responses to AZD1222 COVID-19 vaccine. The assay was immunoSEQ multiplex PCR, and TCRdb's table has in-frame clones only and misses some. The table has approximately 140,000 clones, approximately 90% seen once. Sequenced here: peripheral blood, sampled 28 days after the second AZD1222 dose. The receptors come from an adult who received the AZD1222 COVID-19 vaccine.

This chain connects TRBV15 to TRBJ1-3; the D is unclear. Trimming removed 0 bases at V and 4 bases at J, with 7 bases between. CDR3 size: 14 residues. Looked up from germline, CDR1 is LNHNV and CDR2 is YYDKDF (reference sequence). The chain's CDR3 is CATSRDRSGNTIYF. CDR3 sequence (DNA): TGTGCCACCAGCAGAGACCGAAGCGGAAACACCATATATTTT. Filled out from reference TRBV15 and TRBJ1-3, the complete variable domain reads DAMVIQNPRYQVTQFGKPVTLSCSQTLNHNVMYWYQQKSSQAPKLLFHYYDKDFNNEADTPDNFQSRRPNTSFCFLDIRSPGLGDTAMYLCATSRDRSGNTIYFGEGSWLTVV.

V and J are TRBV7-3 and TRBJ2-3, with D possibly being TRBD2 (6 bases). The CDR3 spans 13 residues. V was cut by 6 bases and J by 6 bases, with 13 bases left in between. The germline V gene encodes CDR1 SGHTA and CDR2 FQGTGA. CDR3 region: CASRRREGDTQYF. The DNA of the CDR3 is TGTGCCAGCAGGAGGCGGGAAGGGGATACGCAGTATTTT. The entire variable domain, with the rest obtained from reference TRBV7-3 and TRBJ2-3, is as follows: GAGVSQTPSNKVTEKGKYVELRCDPISGHTALYWYRQSLGQGPEFLIYFQGTGAADDSGLPNDRFFAVRPEGSVSTLKIQRTERGDSAVYLCASRRREGDTQYFGPGTRLTVL.

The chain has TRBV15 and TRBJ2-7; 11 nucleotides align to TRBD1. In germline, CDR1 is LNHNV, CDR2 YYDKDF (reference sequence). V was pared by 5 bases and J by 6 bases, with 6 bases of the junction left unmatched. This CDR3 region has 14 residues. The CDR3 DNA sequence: TGTGCCACCAGCCCTCGGACAGGGGGCTCCGAGCAGTACTTC. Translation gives CATSPRTGGSEQYF.

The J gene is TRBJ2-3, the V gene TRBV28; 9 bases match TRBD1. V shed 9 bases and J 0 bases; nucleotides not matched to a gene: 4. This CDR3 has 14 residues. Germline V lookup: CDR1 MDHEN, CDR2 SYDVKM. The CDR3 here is CASRGQGSTDTQYF. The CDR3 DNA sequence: TGTGCCAGTAGAGGACAGGGGAGCACAGATACGCAGTATTTT.

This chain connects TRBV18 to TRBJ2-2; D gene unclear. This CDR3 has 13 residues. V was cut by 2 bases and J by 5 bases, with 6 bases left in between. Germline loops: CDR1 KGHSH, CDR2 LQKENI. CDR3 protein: CASSPIHTGELFF. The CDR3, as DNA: TGTGCCAGCTCACCAATTCATACCGGGGAGCTGTTTTTT.

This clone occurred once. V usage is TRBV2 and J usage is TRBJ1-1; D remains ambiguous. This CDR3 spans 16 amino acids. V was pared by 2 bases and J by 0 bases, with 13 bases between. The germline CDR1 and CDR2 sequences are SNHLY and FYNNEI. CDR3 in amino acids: CASSELSPLLNTEAFF. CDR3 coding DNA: TGTGCCAGCAGTGAATTGAGTCCCCTCCTGAACACTGAAGCTTTCTTT.

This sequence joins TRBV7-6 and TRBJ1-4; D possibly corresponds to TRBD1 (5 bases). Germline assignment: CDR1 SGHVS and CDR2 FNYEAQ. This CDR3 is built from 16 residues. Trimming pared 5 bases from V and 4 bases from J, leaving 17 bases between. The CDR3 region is CASSRRDFALNEKLFF. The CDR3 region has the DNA TGTGCCAGCAGCCGCAGGGATTTCGCACTTAATGAAAAACTGTTTTTT.

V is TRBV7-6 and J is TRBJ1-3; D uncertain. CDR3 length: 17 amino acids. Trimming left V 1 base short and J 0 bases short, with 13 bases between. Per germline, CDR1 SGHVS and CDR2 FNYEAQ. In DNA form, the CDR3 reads TGTGCCAGCAGCTTAGGCACGTTGGGTAGCTCTGGAAACACCATATATTTT. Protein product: CASSLGTLGSSGNTIYF.